One and the same sample provided the 29 T cell receptor beta chains below, sequenced in a study of blood T cell repertoires in COVID-19. TCRdb keeps only in-frame clones here, not all; method: immunoSEQ multiplex PCR. Of around 100,000 clones detected, over 80% appear once; the ten largest clones hold 0.8% to 1%. The sample taken for sequencing was peripheral blood. These receptors were obtained from a woman between 65 and 79 years old with acute or convalescent COVID-19.

The rearrangement uses TRBV18 and TRBJ2-3; tentative D call: TRBD2 (6 bases). Per germline, CDR1 KGHSH and CDR2 LQKENI. The V and J ends lost 4 bases and 0 bases respectively, with 20 bases between them. This CDR3 spans 18 amino acids. CDR3 coding DNA: TGTGCCAGCTCACGGGCTTTCGCGGGGCAGCAAAGCACAGATACGCAGTATTTT. Translation gives CASSRAFAGQQSTDTQYF.

This chain uses TRBV21-1 with TRBJ1-2; TRBD1, as called in the table, went unchecked against the DNA. TRBV21-1 is a known pseudogene. This CDR3 region has 14 residues. In nucleotides, the CDR3 is TGTGCCAGCAGCAAAGAAGGGGGAATCGATGGCTACACCTTC. Its translation: CASSKEGGIDGYTF.

J is TRBJ2-6 and V is TRBV11-1; D is uncertain. CDR1 and CDR2 from the germline V gene are SGHAT and FQDESV (reference sequence). CDR3 size: 15 residues. Trimming shortened V by 1 base and J by 0 bases, and 4 bases separated the two germline ends. The DNA for the CDR3 is TGTGCCAGCAGCTTAGATTACTCTGGGGCCAACGTCCTGACTTTC. This encodes CASSLDYSGANVLTF.

This clone was detected once. This chain connects TRBV7-9 to TRBJ1-1, with D unclear. CDR1 is SEHNR, CDR2 FQNEAQ, per germline (reference sequence). V lost 0 bases and J lost 12, with 17 bases in between. This CDR3 has 14 amino acids. As DNA, the CDR3 is TGTGCCAGCAGCTTAGCGGTTGACCCCGCGGTGACTTTCTTT. Its translation is CASSLAVDPAVTFF.

Only one count was recorded for this clone. For the CDR3, the DNA is TGTGCCAGCACGACAATTAACACCGGGGAGCTGTTTTTT. This translates into CASTTINTGELFF. J is TRBJ2-2 and V is TRBV6-5; no firm D call. Per germline, CDR1 MNHEY and CDR2 SVGAGI. This CDR3 region has 13 residues. The V and J ends lost 7 bases and 2 bases respectively, with 8 bases between them.

The rearrangement joins TRBV7-8 to TRBJ1-1; TRBD1 is a possible D gene (6 bases). CDR1 SGHVS and CDR2 FQNEAQ come from the germline V gene. V shed 5 bases and J shed 0 bases, with 16 bases lying between them. The CDR3 length is 16 residues. CDR3: CASSVLTGMVNTEAFF. CDR3 DNA: TGTGCCAGCAGCGTATTAACAGGGATGGTGAACACTGAAGCTTTCTTT.

In its sample, this clone was seen a few times. DNA of the CDR3: TGTGCCAGTAGCCCTGGACTAGCGGGGGTCACAGATACGCAGTATTTT. As protein: CASSPGLAGVTDTQYF. V gene TRBV19 combines with J gene TRBJ2-3; 13 bases line up with TRBD2. The CDR3 has 16 amino acids. CDR1 and CDR2 from the germline V gene are LNHDA and SQIVND (reference sequence). Losses at the gene ends were 6 bases for V and 2 bases for J; bases not matched to a gene: 5.

V usage is TRBV7-3 and J usage is TRBJ2-2; 9 bases are shared with TRBD1. V lost 2 bases to trimming and J lost 6 bases; unmatched junction nucleotides: 10. This CDR3 is built from 17 residues. The V gene's germline CDR1 is SGHTA and CDR2 FQGTGA. The CDR3 coding sequence is TGTGCCAGCAGCTTAGAGGGACAGGGAGTAGGTGCCGGGGAGCTGTTTTTT. It specifies CASSLEGQGVGAGELFF.

The V gene is TRBV19, the J gene TRBJ2-3; D remains unclear. CDR3 size: 13 residues. V was shortened by 1 base and J by 1 base, with 3 bases between the two germline ends. Germline V gene data show CDR1 as LNHDA and CDR2 as SQIVND (reference sequence). CDR3 in amino acids: CASSIAGTDTQYF. CDR3 nucleotide sequence: TGTGCCAGTAGTATAGCGGGCACAGATACGCAGTATTTT.

The chain is built from TRBV2 and TRBJ1-5, with 7 bases lining up with TRBD1. The CDR3 length is 14 residues. Looked up from germline, CDR1 is SNHLY and CDR2 is FYNNEI. With 4 bases clipped from V and 7 bases from J, the junction kept 7 bases outside the gene matches. In DNA form, the CDR3 reads TGTGCCAGCAGTGGGGCAGGGGGACGGCAGCCCCAGCATTTT. Its translation is CASSGAGGRQPQHF. Filled out from reference TRBV2 and TRBJ1-5, the complete variable domain reads EPEVTQTPSHQVTQMGQEVILRCVPISNHLYFYWYRQILGQKVEFLVSFYNNEISEKSEIFDDQFSVERPDGSNFTLKIRSTKLEDSAMYFCASSGAGGRQPQHFGDGTRLSIL.

This clone was recorded a few times. The rearrangement uses TRBV7-8 and TRBJ2-7, with TRBD1 matching over 10 bases. CDR1 is SGHVS, CDR2 FQNEAQ, per germline. The V segment lost 4 bases and the J segment 4 bases; nucleotides outside the gene matches: 4. CDR3 length equals 14 residues. The CDR3 DNA is TGTGCCAGCAGCTGGGGACAGGGGTCGTACGAGCAGTACTTC. Translation gives CASSWGQGSYEQYF.

This chain links TRBV7-9 with TRBJ1-6; 8 bases align to TRBD1. The CDR3 runs to 14 residues. Unmatched junction bases numbered 4, after V lost 5 bases and J lost 7 bases. CDR1 is SEHNR, CDR2 FQNEAQ, per germline (reference sequence). This CDR3 is CASSHGQGNSPLHF. The CDR3 bases are TGTGCCAGCAGCCATGGACAGGGAAATTCACCCCTCCACTTT.

This clone was counted once. The chain has TRBV18 and TRBJ1-2; TRBD1 matches 7 bases. This CDR3 comprises 13 residues. CDR1 and CDR2 (germline): KGHSH, LQKENI. The trim removed 3 bases at V and 7 bases at J, leaving 5 bases unmatched. The CDR3 DNA sequence: TGTGCCAGCTCACCCGGGACAGTCGCTGGCTACACCTTC. Translated, it gives CASSPGTVAGYTF.

V is TRBV6-1 and J is TRBJ1-1; maybe TRBD1 (6 bases). The CDR3 consists of 15 residues. The germline CDR1 and CDR2 sequences are MNHNS and SASEGT. V lost 2 bases, J lost 5 bases, and 15 bases lay in between. CDR3 region: CASSEHGGGGTEAFF. The DNA for the CDR3 is TGTGCCAGCAGTGAACACGGGGGCGGGGGGACTGAAGCTTTCTTT.

The genes are TRBV6-5 and TRBJ1-4; D is perhaps TRBD1 (6 bases). The V end was cut by 8 bases, the J end by 7 bases, with 14 bases between. Germline CDR1 is MNHEY and CDR2 is SVGAGI. The CDR3 is made up of 13 amino acids. The CDR3 sequence is CASQYRTVEKLFF. The CDR3 region has the DNA TGTGCCAGCCAATACCGGACAGTTGAAAAACTGTTTTTT.

The chain carries TRBV6-4 and TRBJ2-1, with 11 positions matching TRBD2. CDR1 MRHNA and CDR2 SNTAGT come from the germline V gene. V was pared by 6 bases and J by 6 bases, with 7 bases of the junction left unmatched. The CDR3 consists of 15 residues. Written as DNA, the CDR3 is TGTGCCAGCAGGGATACTAGCGGGAGTATCAATGAGCAGTTCTTC. It codes for CASRDTSGSINEQFF.

The V gene is TRBV9, the J gene TRBJ2-1, with TRBD2 matching over 8 bases. Looked up from germline, CDR1 is SGDLS and CDR2 is YYNGEE. Losses at the gene ends were 4 bases for V and 4 bases for J; bases not matched to a gene: 10. This CDR3 has 16 amino acids. The CDR3 region has the DNA TGTGCCAGCAGCCCTTTAGCGGGAAATACTTACAATGAGCAGTTCTTC. It encodes CASSPLAGNTYNEQFF.

The genes are TRBV5-1 and TRBJ1-1; 7 bases are a match to TRBD1. The ends lost 0 bases at V and 6 bases at J; junction bases unmatched: 5. This CDR3 spans 14 amino acids. Germline V gene sequence: CDR1 SGHRS, CDR2 YFSETQ. Here the CDR3 DNA reads TGCGCCAGCAGCTTGGAGGGGGCTGGAGCTGAAGCTTTCTTT. It yields the protein CASSLEGAGAEAFF.

The V gene is TRBV6-5, the J gene TRBJ1-4; the D gene is possibly TRBD1 (5 bases). The germline gives CDR1 MNHEY, CDR2 SVGAGI. The V end was cut by 10 bases, the J end by 1 base, with 16 bases between. The CDR3 is made up of 15 amino acids. CDR3 coding DNA: TGTGCCACTCGTGGGGGGGGAGGAACTAATGAAAAACTGTTTTTT. This codes for CATRGGGGTNEKLFF.

A few counts support this clone. This rearrangement joins TRBV7-9 to TRBJ1-4; 10 nucleotides line up with TRBD1. Trimming took 4 bases from V and 1 from J; bases not matched to a gene: 3. The CDR3 is made up of 16 amino acids. Germline-derived CDR1 and CDR2 are SEHNR and FQNEAQ (reference sequence). The CDR3 DNA reads TGTGCCAGCAGCTCCCGGGACAGGGGAACTAATGAAAAACTGTTTTTT. It encodes CASSSRDRGTNEKLFF.

J is TRBJ1-1 and V is TRBV6-1; D is ambiguous. The CDR3 runs to 13 residues. In germline, CDR1 is MNHNS, CDR2 SASEGT. Trimming removed 2 bases at V and 4 bases at J, with 8 bases between. CDR3 sequence: CASSEWAGTEAFF. CDR3 coding DNA: TGTGCCAGCAGTGAATGGGCGGGCACTGAAGCTTTCTTT.

The chain uses TRBV30 and TRBJ2-3, with D perhaps TRBD2 (5 bases). Looked up from germline, CDR1 is GTSNPN and CDR2 is SVGIG (reference sequence). The V gene lost 3 bases and the J gene lost 0 bases, with 7 bases spanning the gap. The CDR3 has 13 residues. CDR3 bases: TGTGCCTGGAGCGGACTCAGCACAGATACGCAGTATTTT. As protein: CAWSGLSTDTQYF.

The chain joins TRBV6-5 to TRBJ2-1, with TRBD2 matching 9 bases. The junction had 5 bases not matched to a gene; V was cut back by 5 bases and J by 9 bases. The germline gives CDR1 MNHEY, CDR2 SVGAGI. The CDR3 sequence is 13 residues long. The CDR3 coding sequence is TGTGCCAGCAGTCGGACTAGCGAAGCTGAGCAGTTCTTC. As protein: CASSRTSEAEQFF.

In this sample, this clone turned up a few times. V usage is TRBV6-5 and J usage is TRBJ2-5; D perhaps matches TRBD1 (6 bases). The CDR3 runs 14 residues. The germline V and J ends were trimmed by 6 bases and 5 bases, with 16 bases remaining between them. The V gene's germline CDR1 is MNHEY and CDR2 SVGAGI. CDR3: CASSSDRQGETQYF. The CDR3 DNA reads TGTGCCAGCAGCTCCGACAGGCAAGGGGAGACCCAGTACTTC.

The chain is built from TRBV5-1 and TRBJ2-6; 12 bases match TRBD2. This CDR3 contains 20 residues. Looked up from germline, CDR1 is SGHRS and CDR2 is YFSETQ. V lost 4 bases and J lost 3; bases outside the gene matches: 14. The CDR3 DNA reads as TGCGCCAGCAGCCCCAAACCGGCTAGCGGGGGGGCAGATGGGGCCAACGTCCTGACTTTC. This translates into CASSPKPASGGADGANVLTF.

The chain carries TRBV6-5 and TRBJ1-1, with TRBD1 matching over 10 bases. The CDR3 spans 14 residues. J gave up 3 bases and V 6 bases, and 4 bases lay outside the gene matches. Germline lookup yields CDR1 MNHEY and CDR2 SVGAGI. This chain's CDR3 is CASRRTGGDTEAFF. The CDR3, as DNA: TGTGCCAGCAGACGGACAGGGGGAGACACTGAAGCTTTCTTT.

The gene calls are TRBV4-1 and TRBJ2-3; 13 bases map to TRBD2. CDR1 and CDR2 (germline): MGHRA, YSYEKL. This CDR3 has 18 residues. The V gene end was trimmed by 0 bases and the J gene end by 5 bases; junction bases not matched to a gene: 8. The CDR3 sequence is CASSQELAGGPPLDTQYF. The CDR3, as DNA: TGCGCCAGCAGCCAAGAACTAGCGGGGGGGCCCCCTTTAGATACGCAGTATTTT.

This clone occurred a few times. The chain carries TRBV7-2 and TRBJ2-7, with D perhaps TRBD2 (6 bases). Per the germline V gene, CDR1 is SGHTA and CDR2 is FQGNSA. The ends were cut back, 5 bases at V and 3 bases at J, with 14 bases in the middle. This CDR3 spans 14 amino acids. DNA of the CDR3: TGTGCCAGCAGCGTGTCTGGGGGGTTCTACGAGCAGTACTTC. Translating gives CASSVSGGFYEQYF.

This chain joins TRBV10-3 and TRBJ1-4; weak D call: TRBD1 (5 bases). V lost 3 bases, J lost 6 bases, and 14 bases lay in between. CDR3 length: 15 amino acids. CDR1 and CDR2 from the germline V gene are ENHRY and SYGVKD. The CDR3 nucleotides read TGTGCCATCAGTGACCCCAGGGAGGCGGATGAAAAACTGTTTTTT. Translation: CAISDPREADEKLFF.